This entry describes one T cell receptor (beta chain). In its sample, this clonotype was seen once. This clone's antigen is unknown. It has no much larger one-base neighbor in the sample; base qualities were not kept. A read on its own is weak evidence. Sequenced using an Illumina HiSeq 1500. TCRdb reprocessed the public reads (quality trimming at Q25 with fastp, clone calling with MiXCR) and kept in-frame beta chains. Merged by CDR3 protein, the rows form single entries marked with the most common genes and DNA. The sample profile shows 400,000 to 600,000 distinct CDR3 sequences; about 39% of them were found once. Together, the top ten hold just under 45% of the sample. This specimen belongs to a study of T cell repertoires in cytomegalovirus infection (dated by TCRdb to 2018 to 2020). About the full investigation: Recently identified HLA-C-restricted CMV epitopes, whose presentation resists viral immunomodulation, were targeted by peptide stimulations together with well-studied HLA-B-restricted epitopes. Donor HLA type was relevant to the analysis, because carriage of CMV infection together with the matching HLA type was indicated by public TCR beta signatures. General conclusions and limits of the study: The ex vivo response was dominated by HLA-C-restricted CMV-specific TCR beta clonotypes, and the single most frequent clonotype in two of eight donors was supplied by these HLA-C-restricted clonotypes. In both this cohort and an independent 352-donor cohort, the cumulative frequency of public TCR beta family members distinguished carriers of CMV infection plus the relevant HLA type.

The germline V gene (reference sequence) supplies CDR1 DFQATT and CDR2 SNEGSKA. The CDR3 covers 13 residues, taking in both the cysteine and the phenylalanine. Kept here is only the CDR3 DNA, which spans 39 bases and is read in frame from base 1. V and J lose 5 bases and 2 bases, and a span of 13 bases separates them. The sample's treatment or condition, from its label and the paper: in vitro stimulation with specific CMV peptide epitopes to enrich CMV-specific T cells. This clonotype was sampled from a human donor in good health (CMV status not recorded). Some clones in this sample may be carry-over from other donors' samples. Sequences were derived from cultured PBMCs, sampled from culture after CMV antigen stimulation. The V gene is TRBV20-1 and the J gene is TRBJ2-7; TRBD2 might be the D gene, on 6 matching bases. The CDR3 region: CSAALEGPYEQYF. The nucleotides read TGCAGTGCTGCTCTGGAGGGACCCTACGAGCAGTACTTC.